The next 13 T cell receptor beta chains were all read from a single sample in a study of blood T cell repertoires in COVID-19. The method was immunoSEQ multiplex PCR; TCRdb's version includes in-frame clones alone and lacks a portion of them. The sample carries 300,000 to 350,000 clones, about nine tenths recorded once. The sequencing sample was made of peripheral blood. These receptors originate from a young woman with COVID-19, enrolled during active disease.

The CDR3: CASSLGQGDAGELFF. The CDR3 region has the DNA TGTGCCAGCAGCCTAGGACAGGGGGACGCCGGGGAGCTGTTTTTT. The chain recombines TRBV5-4 with TRBJ2-2; 10 nucleotides agree with TRBD1. Germline V lookup: CDR1 SGHNT, CDR2 YYREEE (reference sequence). The CDR3 runs 15 residues. V gave up 4 bases and J gave up 6 bases; unmatched junction bases: 6.

Here the CDR3 reads CASSHRRGRGGTEAFF. CDR3 coding DNA: TGTGCCAGCAGCCACCGTCGTGGGAGGGGAGGAACTGAAGCTTTCTTT. The V call is TRBV3-1 (or the pseudogene TRBV3-2), the J call TRBJ1-1; weak D call: TRBD1 (5 bases). There are 16 residues in the CDR3. V lost 3 bases and J 5 bases, leaving 19 bases between the germline ends. CDR1 and CDR2 from the germline V gene are LGHDT and YNNKEL (reference sequence).

This chain links TRBV5-4 with TRBJ2-3, with TRBD1 as a possible D gene (6 bases). Per germline, CDR1 SGHNT and CDR2 YYREEE (reference sequence). The length of the CDR3 is 17 residues. V was shortened by 3 bases and J by 0 bases, with 17 bases between the two germline ends. CDR3 region: CASSSYPRQVSTDTQYF. The CDR3, as DNA: TGTGCCAGCAGCTCCTACCCCCGACAGGTTAGCACAGATACGCAGTATTTT.

In this sample, this clone turned up once. The chain uses TRBV2 and TRBJ2-1, with TRBD2 as a possible D gene (6 bases). The CDR3 is 15 amino acids. Germline values: CDR1 SNHLY, CDR2 FYNNEI. With 6 bases removed from V and 10 bases from J, the gap between germline ends came to 22 bases. The CDR3, as DNA: TGTGCCAGCAGCGGCCCGGGACTCCCCTCCCACGAGCAGTTCTTC. This codes for CASSGPGLPSHEQFF. Combining the CDR3 with reference TRBV2 and TRBJ2-1 gives the whole variable domain EPEVTQTPSHQVTQMGQEVILRCVPISNHLYFYWYRQILGQKVEFLVSFYNNEISEKSEIFDDQFSVERPDGSNFTLKIRSTKLEDSAMYFCASSGPGLPSHEQFFGPGTRLTVL.

The V call is TRBV24-1, the J call TRBJ1-1, with 8 nucleotides matching TRBD1. The CDR3 is made up of 13 amino acids. Germline values: CDR1 KGHDR, CDR2 SFDVKD. V gave up 4 bases and J gave up 8 bases; unmatched junction bases: 5. The CDR3 protein is CATSDSGQAEAFF. As DNA, the CDR3 is TGTGCCACCAGTGACTCGGGACAGGCAGAAGCTTTCTTT.

The CDR3 is CASSRLDQPQHF. For the CDR3, the DNA is TGTGCCAGTAGTCGACTTGATCAGCCCCAGCATTTT. The chain has TRBV19 and TRBJ1-5, with unresolved D. Germline V CDR1 and CDR2: LNHDA, SQIVND (reference sequence). V lost 5 bases, J lost 5 bases, and 7 bases lay in between. This CDR3 is built from 12 residues.

The rearrangement links TRBV19 to TRBJ1-5, with TRBD1 as a possible D gene (5 bases). The germline V gene has CDR1 LNHDA and CDR2 SQIVND (reference sequence). V lost 4 bases and J 7 bases, leaving 20 bases between the germline ends. The CDR3 consists of 16 residues. This CDR3 is CASSNRGLWEIQPQHF. The DNA of the CDR3 is TGTGCCAGTAGTAATCGGGGACTCTGGGAAATCCAGCCCCAGCATTTT.

The chain is built from TRBV29-1 and TRBJ1-3, with 7 bases that match TRBD1. Germline CDR1 is SQVTM and CDR2 is ANQGSEA. The junction had 6 bases not matched to a gene; V was cut back by 6 bases and J by 4 bases. CDR3 length: 13 amino acids. CDR3 nucleotide sequence: TGCAGCGTCCGACAGGGAAGCGGAAACACCATATATTTT. This encodes CSVRQGSGNTIYF.

This chain's CDR3 is CASSQEPASGTNEQFF. The DNA for the CDR3 is TGCGCCAGCAGCCAAGAACCGGCTAGCGGGACCAATGAGCAGTTCTTC. The gene calls are TRBV4-1 and TRBJ2-1; 9 bases are a match to TRBD2. The CDR3 length is 16 residues. The trim removed 0 bases at V and 6 bases at J, leaving 6 bases unmatched. Germline V CDR1 and CDR2: MGHRA, YSYEKL.

The rearrangement links TRBV15 to TRBJ2-3; a weak D match, TRBD2 (5 bases). The CDR3 sequence is 15 residues long. Trimming removed 3 bases from V and 5 bases from J, with 15 bases in between. Germline lookup yields CDR1 LNHNV and CDR2 YYDKDF (reference sequence). The CDR3 loop reads CATSRNRARGDTQYF. Here the CDR3 DNA reads TGTGCCACCAGCAGGAACAGAGCCCGGGGAGATACGCAGTATTTT. Full variable domain (outside the CDR3, taken from reference TRBV15 and TRBJ2-3): DAMVIQNPRYQVTQFGKPVTLSCSQTLNHNVMYWYQQKSSQAPKLLFHYYDKDFNNEADTPDNFQSRRPNTSFCFLDIRSPGLGDTAMYLCATSRNRARGDTQYFGPGTRLTVL.

The V and J genes are TRBV28 and TRBJ2-5, with 11 positions matching TRBD1. CDR3 length: 17 residues. CDR1 is MDHEN and CDR2 is SYDVKM in the germline V gene. V shed 6 bases, J shed 4 bases, and the junction held 13 bases outside the gene matches. CDR3 in DNA: TGTGCCAGCAGCCCCTCGGGACAGGGGGTCCCTGGAGAGACCCAGTACTTC. Amino acids: CASSPSGQGVPGETQYF.

This clone was seen a few times. V usage is TRBV29-1 and J usage is TRBJ2-3; 8 nucleotides line up with TRBD2. The length of the CDR3 is 15 residues. The V gene end was trimmed by 6 bases and the J gene end by 0 bases; junction bases not matched to a gene: 8. CDR1 and CDR2 (germline): SQVTM, ANQGSEA. CDR3 bases: TGCAGCGTGCGGGGGGCGCATCCTAGCACAGATACGCAGTATTTT. Its translation: CSVRGAHPSTDTQYF.

This clone was seen just once. This rearrangement joins TRBV27 to TRBJ2-1; D possibly corresponds to TRBD2 (6 bases). V was shortened by 5 bases and J by 7 bases, with 18 bases between the two germline ends. The length of the CDR3 is 15 residues. Germline V gene lookup returns CDR1 MNHEY and CDR2 SMNVEV (reference sequence). CDR3 sequence: CASSPEQGGTNEQFF. The CDR3 DNA reads TGTGCCAGCAGTCCTGAGCAGGGCGGGACGAATGAGCAGTTCTTC.